This T cell receptor (beta chain) was recorded in a study of T cell changes during pregnancy in multiple sclerosis. Sequencing was performed with immunoSEQ multiplex PCR; in TCRdb, only in-frame clones are kept and a portion is missing. The data hold about 44,000 clones, with around 94% observed a single time. CDR1 and CDR2 from the germline V gene are MNHNS and SASEGT. The V and J ends lost 2 bases and 2 bases, in that order; junction bases with no gene match: 5. The CDR3 runs 16 residues. The V and J genes are TRBV6-1 and TRBJ2-7, with 11 nucleotides matching TRBD2. The sequenced sample was peripheral blood. The receptor comes from a female donor with multiple sclerosis, enrolled in a pregnancy study. CDR3 protein: CASSEWELAGAYEQYF. The CDR3 DNA reads as TGTGCCAGCAGTGAATGGGAACTAGCGGGAGCCTACGAGCAGTACTTC.